Below are 2 T cell receptor beta chains sequenced from a single sample in a study of T-cell memory formation after mild COVID-19. TCRdb re-called the 5' RACE reads through MiXCR, storing one row per CDR3 protein. Among about 310,000 distinct CDR3 sequences, roughly a fifth were seen once, and the ten largest hold under 25%. Input material: PBMCs or a T cell subset sorted from them (not recorded which). The receptor set was obtained from a man aged 18-30 years who had mild COVID-19 (a few samples of this study predate the infection). Cell type and time point are not known.

The rearrangement joins TRBV10-3 to TRBJ1-1, with 9 bases lining up with TRBD1. The ends lost 3 bases at V and 14 bases at J; junction bases unmatched: 10. Germline lookup yields CDR1 ENHRY and CDR2 SYGVKD. This CDR3 has 13 amino acids. The CDR3 DNA reads as TGTGCCATCAGTGATCCCGGGACAGGGCAAGGCTTCTTT. Protein product: CAISDPGTGQGFF.

The V gene is TRBV12-3 or TRBV12-4, the J gene TRBJ1-5, with 7 bases aligning to TRBD1. Germline trimming cut 5 bases from V and 0 bases from J; bases unmatched to any gene: 4. The CDR3 extends over 15 amino acids. The CDR3 spells CASSPQGNSNQPQHF. The CDR3 nucleotides are TGTGCCAGCAGTCCACAGGGGAATAGCAATCAGCCCCAGCATTTT.